The present T cell receptor (beta chain) was sequenced within a study of T cells after yellow fever vaccination. Study-wide results and caveats: Abundant contaminating clonotypes from the bulk population could appear in FACS-sorted repertoires.

CDR1 is SQVTM, CDR2 ANQGSEA, per germline. The CDR3 is made up of 19 amino acids. TCRdb independently ran MiXCR on the 5' RACE reads; one entry per CDR3 protein. The sample has 620,000 or so distinct CDR3 sequences; 12% are singletons. This clonotype came up many times. The target antigen is unknown. The receptor was isolated from a man aged 30 to 39 who received the YFV17D yellow fever vaccine. This chain connects TRBV29-1 to TRBJ2-7, with 8 bases lining up with TRBD1. The specimen comprised PBMCs, sampled on the day of the yellow fever booster vaccination. Here the CDR3 DNA reads TGCAGTCCCAGGGGGCGCATGACCCCCTCGCGGCTTCGGTCCTACGAGCAGTACTTC. Its translation: CSPRGRMTPSRLRSYEQYF.